This is a list of T cell receptor beta chains from one sample in a study of cytomegalovirus exposure and HLA in healthy donors. Clones were sequenced by immunoSEQ multiplex PCR, and TCRdb holds only the in-frame ones, with some missing. The sample lists around 100,000 clones, under 85% seen once, with around 4% in the top ten. Sequencing used PBMCs. These receptors all stem from a man in his forties or fifties in good health and CMV-seronegative. CDR3s include the opening cysteine and the closing phenylalanine or tryptophan. Each record gives: J gene, V gene, D gene, clone size, CDR3 DNA, CDR3 protein. A D gene is named only where the DNA matches it firmly. Some rows mark clone size as missing; the rest say once, few, many or name a class of expanded clone.

TRBJ1-5	TRBV11-2	TRBD1	.	TGTGCCAGCAGCATAGACAGGGATCAGCCCCAGCATTTT	CASSIDRDQPQHF
TRBJ2-1	TRBV5-5	.	.	TGTGCCAGCAGCGCGGGCCTTCGCAATGAGCAGTTCTTC	CASSAGLRNEQFF
TRBJ2-4	TRBV28	.	.	TGTGCCAGCAGTTCCCGGGATACCCCAAACATTCAGTACTTC	CASSSRDTPNIQYF
TRBJ2-5	TRBV5-4	TRBD2	.	TGTGCCAGCAGCGAGGGACTAGCGGGAAATGGAGAGACCCAGTACTTC	CASSEGLAGNGETQYF
TRBJ1-1	TRBV6-6	TRBD1	.	TGTGCCAGCAGTCAGACAGGGTATTACACTGAAGCTTTCTTT	CASSQTGYYTEAFF
TRBJ1-2	TRBV21-1	.	.	TGTGCCAGCAAACCGGGACACCATGCTAACTATGGCTACACCTTC	CASKPGHHANYGYTF
TRBJ2-7	TRBV7-9	.	few	TGTGCCAGCAGCTCCTCCTCAGGGGTGATATACGAGCAGTACTTC	CASSSSSGVIYEQYF
TRBJ2-5	TRBV7-7	TRBD2	.	TGTGCTAGCAGCTTAGGACTAGCGGGGGGTAAGGAGACCCAGTACTTC	CASSLGLAGGKETQYF
TRBJ1-3	TRBV27	.	few	TGTGCCAGCAGTTTCCAGGGGTCTGGAAACACCATATATTTT	CASSFQGSGNTIYF
TRBJ2-5	TRBV9	TRBD2	.	TGTGCCAGCAGCGTAGGACTAGCGGGGGGGGGTCAAGAGACCCAGTACTTC	CASSVGLAGGGQETQYF
TRBJ1-4	TRBV11-2	.	.	TGTGCCAGCAGCTTGACAGGCGCAACTAATGAAAAACTGTTTTTT	CASSLTGATNEKLFF
TRBJ2-5	TRBV9	TRBD1	.	TGTGCCAGCAGCGTAGAAGGGGGCCTACAAGAGACCCAGTACTTC	CASSVEGGLQETQYF
TRBJ2-5	TRBV19	.	.	TGTGCCAGTAGTATAGGCCAGGGGCTGGGAGAGACCCAGTACTTC	CASSIGQGLGETQYF
TRBJ1-2	TRBV11-2	.	.	TGTGCCAGCAGCTTAGACAGGGCAAATAACTATGGCTACACCTTC	CASSLDRANNYGYTF
TRBJ2-1	TRBV5-8	TRBD2	few	TGTGCCAGCAGGAAGGGGACTAGTTTATCTGAGCAGTTCTTC	CASRKGTSLSEQFF
TRBJ1-6	TRBV2	TRBD1	few	TGTGCCAGCAGTAAATCCGGGACAGGGGGCTATAATTCACCCCTCCACTTT	CASSKSGTGGYNSPLHF
TRBJ2-2	TRBV6-5	.	once	TGTGCCAGCAGGGGCTTGAACACCGGGGAGCTGTTTTTT	CASRGLNTGELFF
TRBJ2-1	TRBV19	.	.	TGTGCCAGTAGTATTAGTGTGGTACGGGGGACCTACAATGAGCAGTTCTTC	CASSISVVRGTYNEQFF
TRBJ1-4	TRBV14	TRBD1	.	TGTGCCAGCAGCCCTCGGACAGGGGGCGAAAAACTGTTTTTT	CASSPRTGGEKLFF
TRBJ2-3	TRBV7-2	TRBD2	.	TGTGCCAGCAGCTTAGCGAGTACTAGCGGTAGCACAGATACGCAGTATTTT	CASSLASTSGSTDTQYF
TRBJ2-1	TRBV6-5	.	.	TGTGCCAGCAGTTTAGTGACGGGGGTGGGCAATGAGCAGTTCTTC	CASSLVTGVGNEQFF
TRBJ2-3	TRBV4-3	TRBD1	.	TGCGCCAGCAGCCAAGAAGAGGGGGCGTGGGATACGCAGTATTTT	CASSQEEGAWDTQYF
TRBJ1-1	TRBV7-9	.	few	TGTTCCAGCAGCTTCGTGGGGGGTGAAGCTTTCTTT	CSSSFVGGEAFF
TRBJ1-1	TRBV6-5	.	.	TGTGCCAGCAGCCCACCACAGGGTAGGGAAGCTTTCTTT	CASSPPQGREAFF
TRBJ2-1	TRBV4-1	.	.	TGCGCCAGCAGCCAAGTGGAGGGACCCAATGAGCAGTTCTTC	CASSQVEGPNEQFF
TRBJ1-2	TRBV2	.	.	TGTGCCAGCAGCAATGGGGTAAGGGGCGGCTACACCTTC	CASSNGVRGGYTF
TRBJ2-7	TRBV6-6	TRBD2	.	TGTGCCAGCAGTTACTCTAGCGGGGCGTCCTACGAGCAGTACTTC	CASSYSSGASYEQYF
TRBJ2-5	TRBV7-6	.	.	TGTGCCAGCAGCTTAGGGCCAACGGAGGCCCAGTACTTC	CASSLGPTEAQYF
TRBJ1-1	TRBV21-1	.	.	TGTGCCAGCAGCAACAGGCACCCCGAAGCTTTCTTT	CASSNRHPEAFF
TRBJ1-6	TRBV7-9	TRBD1	.	TGTGCCAGCAGCGACAGGGGGTCAAATTCCCCCCTCCACTTT	CASSDRGSNSPLHF
TRBJ2-1	TRBV19	TRBD2	.	TGTGCCAGTAGATCCGGACTAGCGGGGAATCTGGGTGAGCAGTTCTTC	CASRSGLAGNLGEQFF
TRBJ2-1	TRBV6-5	.	few	TGTGCCAGCAGTTCCACCGGCTCCTACAATGAGCAGTTCTTC	CASSSTGSYNEQFF
TRBJ1-1	TRBV29-1	TRBD1	.	TGCAGCGTTCTTATGGACAGGGGAGCTTTCTTT	CSVLMDRGAFF
TRBJ1-1	TRBV5-1	.	.	TGCGCCAGCAGTGAGCAGGGGTCGAACACTGAAGCTTTCTTT	CASSEQGSNTEAFF
TRBJ2-4	TRBV9	TRBD1	.	TGTGCCAGCAGCCATAGAGGGGACAGAGAAAACATTCAGTACTTC	CASSHRGDRENIQYF
TRBJ1-2	TRBV6-6	.	.	TGTGCCAGCAGTCCGACAGGATCTGGGGGCTACACCTTC	CASSPTGSGGYTF
TRBJ2-5	TRBV5-1	TRBD1	.	TGCGCCAGCAGCTTGGAGGGACAGGGCCGCGAGACCCAGTACTTC	CASSLEGQGRETQYF
TRBJ2-7	TRBV7-9	.	.	TGTGCCAGCAGCTTAGGCAGGTACTCCTACGAGCAGTACTTC	CASSLGRYSYEQYF
TRBJ1-2	TRBV29-1	TRBD1	.	TGCAGCCCGGGGACAGCTCCTTGTTCTTATGGCTACACCTTC	CSPGTAPCSYGYTF
TRBJ1-2	TRBV29-1	.	.	TGCAGCGTAACTTCCCGGGACTATGGCTACACCTTC	CSVTSRDYGYTF
TRBJ2-3	TRBV2	TRBD2	.	TGTGCCAGCCCGAGCGGGGATTTTCAGGTCGGCGATACGCAGTATTTT	CASPSGDFQVGDTQYF
TRBJ1-5	TRBV28	TRBD1	few	TGTGCCAGCAGTACCCGGGACAGGGTTTTGTACAATCAGCCCCAGCATTTT	CASSTRDRVLYNQPQHF
TRBJ2-3	TRBV5-1	TRBD2	.	TGCGCCAGCAGCTTTGTAGGATCTAGCGGGGGGGATACGCAGTATTTT	CASSFVGSSGGDTQYF
TRBJ1-5	TRBV19	TRBD1	.	TGTGCCAGTTCCTCCCGCCGGGACAGGCCCCAGCATTTT	CASSSRRDRPQHF
TRBJ1-1	TRBV4-1	.	.	TGCGCCAGCAGCCCGACTACCGGCGCCACTGAAGCTTTCTTT	CASSPTTGATEAFF